Below are 9 T cell receptor beta chains sequenced from a single sample in a study of OX40 agonist ivuxolimab in advanced cancers. Using immunoSEQ multiplex PCR, the repertoire was profiled, and TCRdb retains in-frame clones only, with some absent. This sample has 15,000 to 25,000 clones, with 83% found just once. The sequencing here drew on CD4+ or CD8+ T cells sorted from blood, taken in a trial of the OX40 agonist ivuxolimab. The receptors originated from an adult with an advanced solid tumor such as melanoma, head and neck, liver or kidney cancer.

This clone was counted ten times or more. The J gene is TRBJ1-2, the V gene TRBV7-9; D is undetermined. The germline V gene has CDR1 SEHNR and CDR2 FQNEAQ (reference sequence). The CDR3 totals 14 residues. V lost 5 bases and J 0 bases, leaving 10 bases between the germline ends. The CDR3 loop reads CASSRRGSNYGYTF. In DNA, the CDR3 is TGTGCCAGCAGCAGACGGGGTTCTAACTATGGCTACACCTTC.

The genes are TRBV10-3 and TRBJ1-1; a possible D gene is TRBD1 (5 bases). V lost 3 bases and J lost 0, with 17 bases in between. There are 17 residues in the CDR3. Germline V gives CDR1 ENHRY, CDR2 SYGVKD. CDR3 sequence (DNA): TGTGCCATCAGTGACCCCCGCAAGGGGATTTTGAACACTGAAGCTTTCTTT. This codes for CAISDPRKGILNTEAFF.

The genes are TRBV28 and TRBJ2-7, with D possibly being TRBD1 (6 bases). CDR3 length equals 12 residues. The ends were cut back, 6 bases at V and 4 bases at J, with 10 bases in the middle. In germline, CDR1 is MDHEN, CDR2 SYDVKM. CDR3 in DNA: TGTGCCAGCAGCCCACAGGGATACGAGCAGTACTTC. Protein product: CASSPQGYEQYF. The full variable domain, with the rest looked up from reference TRBV28 and TRBJ2-7, is DVKVTQSSRYLVKRTGEKVFLECVQDMDHENMFWYRQDPGLGLRLIYFSYDVKMKEKGDIPEGYSVSREKKERFSLILESASTNQTSMYLCASSPQGYEQYFGPGTRLTVT.

The chain couples TRBV28 to TRBJ2-5; 10 bases map to TRBD1. The J segment lost 4 bases and the V segment lost 5 bases, leaving 10 bases of the junction unmatched. The CDR3 runs 16 residues. The V gene's germline CDR1 is MDHEN and CDR2 SYDVKM. The CDR3 is CASSPPRDRGGETQYF. CDR3 DNA sequence: TGTGCCAGCAGTCCGCCGCGGGACAGGGGAGGAGAGACCCAGTACTTC.

On this clone itself: This CDR3 is also generated by other DNA sequences in the sample. This chain links TRBV6-4 with TRBJ2-3; 12 nucleotides line up with TRBD2. Germline CDR1 is MRHNA and CDR2 is SNTAGT. The CDR3 sequence is 15 residues long. Trimming removed 0 bases from V and 6 bases from J; junction bases left unmatched: 1. CDR3 amino acids: CASSDSTSGGDTQYF. In DNA form, the CDR3 reads TGTGCCAGCAGTGACTCTACTAGCGGGGGGGATACGCAGTATTTT.

The chain couples TRBV5-4 to TRBJ1-2; no reliable D call. Trimming took 0 bases from V and 2 from J, leaving 8 bases between them. Germline V CDR1 and CDR2: SGHNT, YYREEE (reference sequence). The CDR3 runs to 14 residues. CDR3 sequence: CASSLGGNNYGYTF. The CDR3 bases are TGTGCCAGCAGCTTGGGAGGCAACAACTATGGCTACACCTTC.

CDR3 sequence (DNA): TGTGCCAGCAGTCTAATCTACGAGCAGTACTTC. Encoded protein: CASSLIYEQYF. The V and J genes are TRBV6-1 and TRBJ2-7, with D hard to call. Trimming removed 5 bases from V and 3 bases from J, with 5 bases in between. CDR1 and CDR2 from the germline V gene are MNHNS and SASEGT. There are 11 residues in the CDR3.

The V and J genes are TRBV5-1 and TRBJ1-4; 7 bases agree with TRBD1. V dropped 0 bases and J dropped 8; count of bases not matched to a gene: 7. From germline, CDR1 is SGHRS and CDR2 YFSETQ. The CDR3 length is 15 residues. The CDR3 DNA reads TGCGCCAGCAGCTTGGGGGACAGCACCGAAGAAAAACTGTTTTTT. Translation: CASSLGDSTEEKLFF. Filled out from reference TRBV5-1 and TRBJ1-4, the complete variable domain reads KAGVTQTPRYLIKTRGQQVTLSCSPISGHRSVSWYQQTPGQGLQFLFEYFSETQRNKGNFPGRFSGRQFSNSRSEMNVSTLELGDSALYLCASSLGDSTEEKLFFGSGTQLSVL.

This clone has just one count. The gene calls are TRBV9 and TRBJ1-1; 8 positions agree with TRBD1. Germline-derived CDR1 and CDR2 are SGDLS and YYNGEE. V lost 1 base and J lost 5; bases outside the gene matches: 7. CDR3 length equals 15 residues. This CDR3 reads CASSVFSQGATEAFF. The CDR3 DNA reads as TGTGCCAGCAGCGTATTTAGCCAGGGGGCGACTGAAGCTTTCTTT.